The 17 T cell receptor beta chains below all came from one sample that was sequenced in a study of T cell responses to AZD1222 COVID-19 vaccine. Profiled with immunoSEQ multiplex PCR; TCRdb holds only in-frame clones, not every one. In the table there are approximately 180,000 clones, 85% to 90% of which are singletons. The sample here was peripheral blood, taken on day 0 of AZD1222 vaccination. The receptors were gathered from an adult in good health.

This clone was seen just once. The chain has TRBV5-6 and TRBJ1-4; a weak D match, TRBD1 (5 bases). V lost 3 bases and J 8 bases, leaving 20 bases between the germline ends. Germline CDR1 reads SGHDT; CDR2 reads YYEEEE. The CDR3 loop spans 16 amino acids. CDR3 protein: CASSSLPQATEEKLFF. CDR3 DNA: TGTGCCAGCAGCTCGTTACCACAGGCAACCGAGGAAAAACTGTTTTTT.

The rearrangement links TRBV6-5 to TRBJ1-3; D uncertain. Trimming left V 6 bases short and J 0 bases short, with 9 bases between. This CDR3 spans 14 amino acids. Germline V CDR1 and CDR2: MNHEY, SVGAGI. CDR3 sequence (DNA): TGTGCCAGCAGCCGGGGAAGCTCTGGAAACACCATATATTTT. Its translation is CASSRGSSGNTIYF.

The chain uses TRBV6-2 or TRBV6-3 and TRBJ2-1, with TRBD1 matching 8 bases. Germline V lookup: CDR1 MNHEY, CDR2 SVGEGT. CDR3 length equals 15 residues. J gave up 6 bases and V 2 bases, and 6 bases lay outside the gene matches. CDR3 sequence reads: CASSYTRGQVNEQFF. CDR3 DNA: TGTGCCAGCAGTTACACCAGGGGGCAGGTCAATGAGCAGTTCTTC.

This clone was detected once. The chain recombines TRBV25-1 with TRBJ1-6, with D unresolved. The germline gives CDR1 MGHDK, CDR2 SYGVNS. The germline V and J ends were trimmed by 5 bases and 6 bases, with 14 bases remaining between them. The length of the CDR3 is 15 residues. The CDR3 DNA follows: TGTGCCAGCAGTTCCCCCGGCCCCTTTAATTCACCCCTCCACTTT. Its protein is CASSSPGPFNSPLHF. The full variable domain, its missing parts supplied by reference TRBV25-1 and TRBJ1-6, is EADIYQTPRYLVIGTGKKITLECSQTMGHDKMYWYQQDPGMELHLIHYSYGVNSTEKGDLSSESTVSRIRTEHFPLTLESARPSHTSQYLCASSSPGPFNSPLHFGNGTRLTVT.

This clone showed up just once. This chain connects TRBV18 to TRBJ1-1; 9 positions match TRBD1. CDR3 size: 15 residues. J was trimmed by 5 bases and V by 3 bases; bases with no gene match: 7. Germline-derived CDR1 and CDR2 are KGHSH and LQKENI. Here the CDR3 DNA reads TGTGCCAGCTCACCCAGGGAACAGGGGGCAACTGAAGCTTTCTTT. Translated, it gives CASSPREQGATEAFF.

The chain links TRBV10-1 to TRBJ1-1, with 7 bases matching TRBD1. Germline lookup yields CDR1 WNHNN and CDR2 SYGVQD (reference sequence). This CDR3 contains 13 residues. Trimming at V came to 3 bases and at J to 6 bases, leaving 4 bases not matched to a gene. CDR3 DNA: TGCGCCAGCAGTGAACAGGGGAGGGCTGAAGCTTTCTTT. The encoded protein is CASSEQGRAEAFF.

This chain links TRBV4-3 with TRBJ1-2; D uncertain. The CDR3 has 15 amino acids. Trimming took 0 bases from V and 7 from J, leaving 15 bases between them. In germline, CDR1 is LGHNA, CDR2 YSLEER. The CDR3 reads CASSQDHPGAGGYTF. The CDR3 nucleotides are TGCGCCAGCAGCCAAGATCATCCGGGAGCGGGTGGCTACACCTTC.

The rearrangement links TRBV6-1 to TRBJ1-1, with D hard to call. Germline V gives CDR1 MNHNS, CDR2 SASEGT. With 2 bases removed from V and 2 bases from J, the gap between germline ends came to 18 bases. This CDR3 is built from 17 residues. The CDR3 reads CASSEFFLGPRNTEAFF. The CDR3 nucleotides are TGTGCCAGCAGTGAATTTTTTCTCGGCCCAAGAAACACTGAAGCTTTCTTT.

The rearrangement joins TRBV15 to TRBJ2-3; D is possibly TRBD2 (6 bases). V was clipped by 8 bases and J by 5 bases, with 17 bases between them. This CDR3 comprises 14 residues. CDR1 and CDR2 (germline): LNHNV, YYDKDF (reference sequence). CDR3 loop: CATGGTLAEDTQYF. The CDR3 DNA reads TGTGCCACCGGGGGGACGTTAGCGGAAGATACGCAGTATTTT.

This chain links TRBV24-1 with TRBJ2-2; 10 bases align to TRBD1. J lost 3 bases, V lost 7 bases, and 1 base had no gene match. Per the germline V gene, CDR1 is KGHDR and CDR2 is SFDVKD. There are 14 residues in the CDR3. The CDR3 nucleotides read TGTGCCACCAGAGGACAGGGGGACACCGGGGAGCTGTTTTTT. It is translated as CATRGQGDTGELFF.

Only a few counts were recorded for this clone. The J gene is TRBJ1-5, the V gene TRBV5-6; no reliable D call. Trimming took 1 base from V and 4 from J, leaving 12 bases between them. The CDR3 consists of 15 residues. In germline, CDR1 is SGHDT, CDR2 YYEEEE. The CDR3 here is CASSLSVRLNQPQHF. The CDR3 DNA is TGTGCCAGCAGCTTGTCAGTCCGGTTGAATCAGCCCCAGCATTTT.

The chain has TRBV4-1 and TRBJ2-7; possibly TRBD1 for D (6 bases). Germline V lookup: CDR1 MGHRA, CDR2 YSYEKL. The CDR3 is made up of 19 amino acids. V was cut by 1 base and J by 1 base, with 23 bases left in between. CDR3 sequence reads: CASSQVVGSGDGRSYEQYF. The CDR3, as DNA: TGCGCCAGCAGCCAAGTAGTTGGTTCAGGGGACGGACGATCCTACGAGCAGTACTTC.

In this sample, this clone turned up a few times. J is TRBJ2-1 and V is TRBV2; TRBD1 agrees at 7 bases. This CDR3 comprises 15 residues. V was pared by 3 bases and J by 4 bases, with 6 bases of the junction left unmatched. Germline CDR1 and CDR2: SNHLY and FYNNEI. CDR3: CASSDGDSLYNEQFF. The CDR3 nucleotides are TGTGCCAGCAGTGACGGGGACAGCCTATACAATGAGCAGTTCTTC.

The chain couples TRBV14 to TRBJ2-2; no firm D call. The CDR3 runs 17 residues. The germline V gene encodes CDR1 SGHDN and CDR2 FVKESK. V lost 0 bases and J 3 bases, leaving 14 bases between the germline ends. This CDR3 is CASSQETRRTYTGELFF. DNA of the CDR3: TGTGCCAGCAGCCAAGAAACGAGGCGGACCTACACCGGGGAGCTGTTTTTT.

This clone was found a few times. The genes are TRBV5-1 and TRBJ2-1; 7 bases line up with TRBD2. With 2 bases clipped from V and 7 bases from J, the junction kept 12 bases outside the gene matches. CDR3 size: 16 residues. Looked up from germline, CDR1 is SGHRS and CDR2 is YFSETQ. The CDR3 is CASSFGDYHYLNEQFF. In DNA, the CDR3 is TGCGCCAGCAGCTTTGGGGACTACCATTACTTAAATGAGCAGTTCTTC.

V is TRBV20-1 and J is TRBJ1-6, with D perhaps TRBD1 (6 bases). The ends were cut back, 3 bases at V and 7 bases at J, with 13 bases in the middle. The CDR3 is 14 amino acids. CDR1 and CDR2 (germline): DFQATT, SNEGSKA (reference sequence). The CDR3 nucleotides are TGCAGTGCTAGTACCGGGGGCGAGAATTCACCCCTCCACTTT. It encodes CSASTGGENSPLHF.

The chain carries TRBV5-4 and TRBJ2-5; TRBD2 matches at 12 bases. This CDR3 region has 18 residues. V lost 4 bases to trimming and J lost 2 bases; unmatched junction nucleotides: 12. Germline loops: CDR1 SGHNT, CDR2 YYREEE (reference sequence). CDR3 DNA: TGTGCCAGCAGCATCTTTCCTAGCGGGGGGGCTCTACAAGAGACCCAGTACTTC. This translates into CASSIFPSGGALQETQYF.